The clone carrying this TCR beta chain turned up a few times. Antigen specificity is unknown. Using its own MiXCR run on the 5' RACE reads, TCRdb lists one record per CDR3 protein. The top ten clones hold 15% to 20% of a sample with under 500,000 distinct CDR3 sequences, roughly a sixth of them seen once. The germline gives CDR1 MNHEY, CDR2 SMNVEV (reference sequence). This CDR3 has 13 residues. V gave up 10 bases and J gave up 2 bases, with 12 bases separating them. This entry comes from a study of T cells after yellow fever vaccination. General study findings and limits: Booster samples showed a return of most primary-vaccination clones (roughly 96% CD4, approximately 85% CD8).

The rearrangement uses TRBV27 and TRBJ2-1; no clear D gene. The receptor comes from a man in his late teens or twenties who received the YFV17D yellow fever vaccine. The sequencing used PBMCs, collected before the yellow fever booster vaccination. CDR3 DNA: TGTGCCACTGGGGTTGGAGCCTACAATGAGCAGTTCTTC. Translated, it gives CATGVGAYNEQFF.